Included here is one T cell receptor beta chain sequence, with context. No antigen is known for it. Donors comprised only Caucasian adults living in Nashville, Tennessee. This sample stems from a study of shared clonotypes between healthy human individuals. General study points: Since donors were few, the genetic and exposure-history diversity represented was limited. In contrast to clonotypes shared by all four donors, non-shared clonotypes had lower generation probabilities.

The assay was immunoSEQ multiplex PCR, and TCRdb's table has in-frame clones only and misses some. The sample has under 1,900,000 clones; approximately 98.5% are singletons. The receptor was derived from a man under 40 in good health. The sample taken for sequencing was naive CD4+ T cells sorted from blood. Sample subset: CD45RA+ positively selected.

The CDR3 protein is CASSSLLGARGWEQFF. In DNA, the CDR3 is TGTGCCAGCAGCTCCCTCCTGGGGGCACGGGGTTGGGAGCAGTTCTTC. This chain connects TRBV7-9 to TRBJ2-1; maybe TRBD1 (6 bases). The CDR3 is 16 amino acids. Germline CDR1 is SEHNR and CDR2 is FQNEAQ (reference sequence). The V end lost 4 bases, the J end lost 10 bases, and 23 bases lay between the germline ends.